Sequencing of this T cell receptor beta chain was carried out in a study of glioma-infiltrating T cells. Study-level points and caveats: Tissue-blood divergence was below expectation in non-neoplastic patients, above in gliomas. Tissue and blood shared very few CDR3 sequences.

This clonotype came up a few times. Its antigen is not known. Given a much more abundant clone one base away, this may be a read error. TCR alpha and beta CDR3 regions were amplified from RNA using iRepertoire nested multiplex PCR. One-step reverse transcription and amplification started from approximately 100-400 ng of tissue mRNA or PBMC total RNA. TCRdb reprocessed the multiplex PCR reads via MiXCR and lists one record per CDR3 protein. The sample has approximately 190,000 distinct CDR3 sequences; over 30% are singletons. The clonotype comes from a human donor with low-grade glioma or glioblastoma, undergoing nonglioma brain surgery, or in good health (not recorded which). Source material: glioma tissue, nonneoplastic brain tissue, or PBMCs (not recorded which).

The CDR3 loop reads CASRRTGTGGSYEQYF. CDR3 DNA: TGTGCCAGCAGACGGACGGGCACAGGGGGGTCCTACGAGCAGTACTTC. J is TRBJ2-7 and V is TRBV27; 8 bases map to TRBD1. CDR3 size: 16 residues. The germline V gene encodes CDR1 MNHEY and CDR2 SMNVEV (reference sequence). Trimming at V came to 6 bases and at J to 1 base, leaving 11 bases not matched to a gene.